The next 6 T cell receptor beta chains were all read from a single sample in a study of cytomegalovirus exposure and HLA in healthy donors. Profiled with immunoSEQ multiplex PCR; TCRdb holds only in-frame clones, not every one. This table holds 60,000 to 80,000 clones, over 90% found once. The sample taken for sequencing was PBMCs. The receptors derive from a young woman in good health and CMV-seropositive.

The sample holds a few counts of this clone. The chain employs TRBV2 and TRBJ2-1, with 12 nucleotides matching TRBD1. The CDR3 contains 14 residues. V lost 6 bases to trimming and J lost 10 bases; unmatched junction nucleotides: 7. From germline, CDR1 is SNHLY and CDR2 FYNNEI. CDR3 in amino acids: CASRGDRGLEEQFF. The CDR3 DNA sequence: TGTGCCAGCAGAGGGGACAGGGGGCTGGAGGAGCAGTTCTTC.

V and J are TRBV18 and TRBJ2-7, with 8 positions matching TRBD1. The V segment lost 5 bases and the J segment 3 bases; nucleotides outside the gene matches: 3. The germline V gene encodes CDR1 KGHSH and CDR2 LQKENI. The CDR3 consists of 13 residues. For the CDR3, the DNA is TGTGCCAGCTCAACCGGACAGGGCTACGAGCAGTACTTC. Its protein product is CASSTGQGYEQYF.

The CDR3: CASSFGRQATYEQYF. The CDR3 coding sequence is TGTGCCAGCAGTTTCGGGCGACAGGCAACCTACGAGCAGTACTTC. This chain connects TRBV27 to TRBJ2-7, with D possibly TRBD1 on 6 matching bases. This CDR3 contains 15 residues. The V end lost 3 bases, the J end lost 2 bases, and 14 bases lay between the germline ends. The germline gives CDR1 MNHEY, CDR2 SMNVEV (reference sequence).

The chain has TRBV7-9 and TRBJ1-5, with D unresolved. From germline, CDR1 is SEHNR and CDR2 FQNEAQ (reference sequence). V was clipped by 4 bases and J by 2 bases, with 9 bases between them. The CDR3 sequence is 14 residues long. CDR3 nucleotides: TGTGCCAGCAGCTCGGGTTCTGGCAATCAGCCCCAGCATTTT. Amino acid sequence: CASSSGSGNQPQHF.

V usage is TRBV7-9 and J usage is TRBJ1-4; 10 nucleotides align to TRBD1. V lost 7 bases and J lost 7; bases outside the gene matches: 21. Germline CDR1 SEHNR, CDR2 FQNEAQ (reference sequence). This CDR3 comprises 19 residues. The CDR3 DNA reads as TGTGCCAGCAATCGGGGTCTGGGACAGGGGATAACGCCGGGTGAAAAACTGTTTTTT. Its translation: CASNRGLGQGITPGEKLFF.

The rearrangement links TRBV28 to TRBJ1-1; D is uncertain. Germline loops: CDR1 MDHEN, CDR2 SYDVKM. The V end lost 3 bases, the J end lost 0 bases, and 5 bases lay between the germline ends. The CDR3 covers 13 residues. CDR3 sequence: CASSFSVNTEAFF. CDR3 nucleotide sequence: TGTGCCAGCAGTTTTTCGGTGAACACTGAAGCTTTCTTT.